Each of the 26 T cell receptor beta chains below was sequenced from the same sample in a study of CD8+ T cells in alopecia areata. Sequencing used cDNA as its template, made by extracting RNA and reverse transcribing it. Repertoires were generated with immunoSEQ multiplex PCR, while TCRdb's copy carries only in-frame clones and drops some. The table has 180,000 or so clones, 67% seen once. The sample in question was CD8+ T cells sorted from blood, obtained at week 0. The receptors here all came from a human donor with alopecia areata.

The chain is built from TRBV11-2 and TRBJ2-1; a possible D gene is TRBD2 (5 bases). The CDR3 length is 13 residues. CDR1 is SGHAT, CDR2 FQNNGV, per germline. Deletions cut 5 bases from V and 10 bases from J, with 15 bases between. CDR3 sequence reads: CASSHASPSEQFF. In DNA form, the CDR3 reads TGTGCCAGCAGCCACGCTAGCCCCAGCGAGCAGTTCTTC.

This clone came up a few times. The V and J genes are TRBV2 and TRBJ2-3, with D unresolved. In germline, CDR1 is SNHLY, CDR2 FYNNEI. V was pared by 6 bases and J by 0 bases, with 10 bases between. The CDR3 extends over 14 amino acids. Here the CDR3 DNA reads TGTGCCAGCAGCGGCTATGATAGCACAGATACGCAGTATTTT. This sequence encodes CASSGYDSTDTQYF.

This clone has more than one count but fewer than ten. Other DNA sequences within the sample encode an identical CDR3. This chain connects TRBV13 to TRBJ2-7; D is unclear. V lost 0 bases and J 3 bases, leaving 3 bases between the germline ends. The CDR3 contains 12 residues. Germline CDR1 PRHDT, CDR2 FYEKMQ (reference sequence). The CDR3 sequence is CASSLGRYEQYF. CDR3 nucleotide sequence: TGTGCCAGCAGCTTAGGACGCTACGAGCAGTACTTC.

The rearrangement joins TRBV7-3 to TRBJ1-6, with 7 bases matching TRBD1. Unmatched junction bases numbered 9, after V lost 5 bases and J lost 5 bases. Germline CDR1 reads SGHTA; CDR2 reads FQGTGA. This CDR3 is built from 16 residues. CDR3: CASSVRQGRNNSPLHF. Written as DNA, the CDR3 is TGTGCCAGCAGCGTTAGACAGGGAAGAAATAATTCACCCCTCCACTTT.

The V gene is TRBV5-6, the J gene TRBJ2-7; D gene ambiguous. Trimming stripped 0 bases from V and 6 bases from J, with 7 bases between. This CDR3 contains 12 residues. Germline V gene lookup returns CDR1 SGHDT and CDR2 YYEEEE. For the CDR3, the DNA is TGTGCCAGCAGCTTGGGGGGTTCCGAGCAGTACTTC. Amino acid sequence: CASSLGGSEQYF. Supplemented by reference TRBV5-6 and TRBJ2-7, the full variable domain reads DAGVTQSPTHLIKTRGQQVTLRCSPKSGHDTVSWYQQALGQGPQFIFQYYEEEERQRGNFPDRFSGHQFPNYSSELNVNALLLGDSALYLCASSLGGSEQYFGPGTRLTVT.

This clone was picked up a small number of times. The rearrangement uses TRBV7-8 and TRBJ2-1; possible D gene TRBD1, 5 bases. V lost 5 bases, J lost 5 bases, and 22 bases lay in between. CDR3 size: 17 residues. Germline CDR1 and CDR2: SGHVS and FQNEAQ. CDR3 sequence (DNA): TGTGCCAGCAGCCCGCAGGGCGGCATCCAAGCCCACAATGAGCAGTTCTTC. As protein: CASSPQGGIQAHNEQFF.

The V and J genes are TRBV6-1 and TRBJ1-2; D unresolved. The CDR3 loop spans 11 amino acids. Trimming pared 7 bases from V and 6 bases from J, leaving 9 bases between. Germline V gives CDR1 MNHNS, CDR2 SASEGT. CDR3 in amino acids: CASITPNGYTF. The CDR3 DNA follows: TGTGCCAGCATTACCCCCAATGGCTACACCTTC.

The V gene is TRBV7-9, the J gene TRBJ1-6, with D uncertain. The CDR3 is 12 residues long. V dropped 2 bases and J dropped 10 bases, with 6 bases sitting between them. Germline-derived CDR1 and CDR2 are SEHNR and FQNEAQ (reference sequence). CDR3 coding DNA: TGTGCCAGCAGCTTATCGGGATCACCCCTCCACTTT. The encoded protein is CASSLSGSPLHF.

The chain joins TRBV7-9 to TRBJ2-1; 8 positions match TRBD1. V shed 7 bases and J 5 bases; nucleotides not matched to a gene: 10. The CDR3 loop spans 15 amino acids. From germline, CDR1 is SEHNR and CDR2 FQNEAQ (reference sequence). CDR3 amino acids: CASTPQQGGDNEQFF. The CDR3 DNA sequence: TGTGCCAGCACCCCCCAACAGGGGGGCGACAATGAGCAGTTCTTC.

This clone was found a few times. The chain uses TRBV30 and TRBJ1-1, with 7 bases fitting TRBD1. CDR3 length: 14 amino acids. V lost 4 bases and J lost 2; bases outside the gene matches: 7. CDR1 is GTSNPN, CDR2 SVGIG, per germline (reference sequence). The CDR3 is CAWNQGVGNTEAFF. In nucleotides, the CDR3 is TGTGCCTGGAACCAGGGGGTGGGTAACACTGAAGCTTTCTTT.

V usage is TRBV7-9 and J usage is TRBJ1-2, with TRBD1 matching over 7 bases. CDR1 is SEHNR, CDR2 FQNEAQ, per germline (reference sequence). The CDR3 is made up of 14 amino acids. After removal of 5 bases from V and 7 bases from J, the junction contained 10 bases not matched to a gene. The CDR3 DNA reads TGTGCCAGCAGCCTAGGGGGACAGTCACTTGGCTACACCTTC. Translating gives CASSLGGQSLGYTF. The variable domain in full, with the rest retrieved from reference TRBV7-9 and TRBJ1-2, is DTGVSQNPRHKITKRGQNVTFRCDPISEHNRLYWYRQTLGQGPEFLTYFQNEAQLEKSRLLSDRFSAERPKGSFSTLEIQRTEQGDSAMYLCASSLGGQSLGYTFGSGTRLTVV.

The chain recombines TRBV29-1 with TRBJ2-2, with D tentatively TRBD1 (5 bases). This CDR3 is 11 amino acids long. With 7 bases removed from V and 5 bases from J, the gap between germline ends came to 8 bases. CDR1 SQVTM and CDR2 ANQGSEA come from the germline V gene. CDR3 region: CSADRTGELFF. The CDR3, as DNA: TGCAGCGCTGACAGAACCGGGGAGCTGTTTTTT.

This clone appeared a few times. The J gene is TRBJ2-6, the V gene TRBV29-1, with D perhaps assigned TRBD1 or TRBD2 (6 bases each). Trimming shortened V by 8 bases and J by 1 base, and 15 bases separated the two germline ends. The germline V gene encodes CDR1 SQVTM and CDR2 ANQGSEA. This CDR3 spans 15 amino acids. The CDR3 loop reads CSIRGEASGANVLTF. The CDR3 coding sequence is TGCAGCATAAGGGGGGAAGCTTCTGGGGCCAACGTCCTGACTTTC.

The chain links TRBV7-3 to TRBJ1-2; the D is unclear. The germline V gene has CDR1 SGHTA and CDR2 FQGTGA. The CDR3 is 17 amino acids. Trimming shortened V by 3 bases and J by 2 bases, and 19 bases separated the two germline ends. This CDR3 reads CASSFGFGPRRNYGYTF. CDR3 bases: TGTGCCAGCAGCTTCGGTTTCGGGCCGAGGCGGAACTATGGCTACACCTTC.

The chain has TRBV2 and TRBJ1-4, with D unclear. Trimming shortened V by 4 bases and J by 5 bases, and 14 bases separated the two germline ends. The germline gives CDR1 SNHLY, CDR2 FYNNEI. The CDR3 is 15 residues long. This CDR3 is CASSGGIGSNEKLFF. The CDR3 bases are TGTGCCAGCAGTGGTGGGATAGGGTCGAATGAAAAACTGTTTTTT. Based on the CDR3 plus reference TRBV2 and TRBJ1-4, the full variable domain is EPEVTQTPSHQVTQMGQEVILRCVPISNHLYFYWYRQILGQKVEFLVSFYNNEISEKSEIFDDQFSVERPDGSNFTLKIRSTKLEDSAMYFCASSGGIGSNEKLFFGSGTQLSVL.

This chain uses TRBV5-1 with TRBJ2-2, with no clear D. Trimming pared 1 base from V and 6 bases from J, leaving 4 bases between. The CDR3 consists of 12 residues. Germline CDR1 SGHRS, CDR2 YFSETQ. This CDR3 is CASSLPSGELFF. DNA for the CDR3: TGCGCCAGCAGCTTGCCCTCCGGGGAGCTGTTTTTT. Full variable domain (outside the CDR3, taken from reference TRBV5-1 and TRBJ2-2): KAGVTQTPRYLIKTRGQQVTLSCSPISGHRSVSWYQQTPGQGLQFLFEYFSETQRNKGNFPGRFSGRQFSNSRSEMNVSTLELGDSALYLCASSLPSGELFFGEGSRLTVL.

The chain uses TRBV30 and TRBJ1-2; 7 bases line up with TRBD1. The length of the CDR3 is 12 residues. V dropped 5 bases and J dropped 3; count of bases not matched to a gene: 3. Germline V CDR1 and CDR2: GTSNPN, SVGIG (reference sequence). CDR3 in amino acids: CAWEGAHYGYTF. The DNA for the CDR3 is TGTGCCTGGGAGGGGGCTCACTATGGCTACACCTTC.

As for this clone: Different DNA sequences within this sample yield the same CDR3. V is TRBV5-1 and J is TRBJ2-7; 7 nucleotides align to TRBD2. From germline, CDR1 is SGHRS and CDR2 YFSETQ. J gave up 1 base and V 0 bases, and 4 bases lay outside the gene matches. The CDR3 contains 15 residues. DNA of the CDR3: TGCGCCAGCAGCTTGGGAACGGGGGGTTCCTACGAGCAGTACTTC. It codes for CASSLGTGGSYEQYF.

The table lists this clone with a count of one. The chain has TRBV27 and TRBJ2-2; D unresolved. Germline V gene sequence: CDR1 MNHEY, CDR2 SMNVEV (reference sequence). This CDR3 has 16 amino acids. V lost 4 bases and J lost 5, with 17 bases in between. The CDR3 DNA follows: TGTGCCAGCAGTTCTATTCCTGCAGGCCGAACCGGGGAGCTGTTTTTT. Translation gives CASSSIPAGRTGELFF.

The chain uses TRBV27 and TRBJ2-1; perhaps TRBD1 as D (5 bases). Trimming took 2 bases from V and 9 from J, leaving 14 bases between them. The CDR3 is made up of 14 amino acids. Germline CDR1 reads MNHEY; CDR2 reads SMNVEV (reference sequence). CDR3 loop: CASSLGKGVGEQFF. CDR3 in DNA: TGTGCCAGCAGTTTAGGTAAAGGGGTAGGTGAGCAGTTCTTC.

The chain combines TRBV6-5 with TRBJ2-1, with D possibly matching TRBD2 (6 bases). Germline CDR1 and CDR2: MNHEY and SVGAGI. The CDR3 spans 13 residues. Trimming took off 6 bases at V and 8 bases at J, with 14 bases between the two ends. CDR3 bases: TGTGCCAGCAGGCCCGGCTGGGGGGATGAGCAGTTCTTC. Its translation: CASRPGWGDEQFF.

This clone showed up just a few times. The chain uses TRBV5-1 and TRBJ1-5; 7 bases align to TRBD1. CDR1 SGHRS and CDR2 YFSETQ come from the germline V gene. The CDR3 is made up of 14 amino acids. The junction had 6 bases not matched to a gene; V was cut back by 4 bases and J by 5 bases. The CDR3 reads CASSRWQGDQPQHF. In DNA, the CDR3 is TGCGCCAGCAGCCGGTGGCAGGGGGATCAGCCCCAGCATTTT.

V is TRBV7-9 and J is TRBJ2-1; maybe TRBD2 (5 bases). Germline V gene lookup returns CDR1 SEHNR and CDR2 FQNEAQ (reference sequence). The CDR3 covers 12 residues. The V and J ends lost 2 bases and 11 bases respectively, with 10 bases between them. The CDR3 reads CASSLSDYKQFF. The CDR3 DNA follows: TGTGCCAGCAGCTTATCAGACTACAAGCAGTTCTTC.

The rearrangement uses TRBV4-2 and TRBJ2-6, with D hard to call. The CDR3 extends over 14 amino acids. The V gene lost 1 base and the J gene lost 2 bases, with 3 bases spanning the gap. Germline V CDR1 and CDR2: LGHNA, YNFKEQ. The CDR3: CASSQGPGANVLTF. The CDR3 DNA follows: TGTGCCAGCAGCCAAGGACCTGGGGCCAACGTCCTGACTTTC.

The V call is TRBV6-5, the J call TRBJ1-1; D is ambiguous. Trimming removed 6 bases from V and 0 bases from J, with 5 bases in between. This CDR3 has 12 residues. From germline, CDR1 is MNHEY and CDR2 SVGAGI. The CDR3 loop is CASSRVNTEAFF. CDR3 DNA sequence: TGTGCCAGCAGCCGGGTGAACACTGAAGCTTTCTTT.

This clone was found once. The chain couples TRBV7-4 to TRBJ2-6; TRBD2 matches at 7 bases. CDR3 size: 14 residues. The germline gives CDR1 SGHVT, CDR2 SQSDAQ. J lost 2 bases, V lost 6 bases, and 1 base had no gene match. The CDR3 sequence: CASRGGAGANVLTF. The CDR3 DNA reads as TGTGCCAGCAGGGGAGGGGCTGGGGCCAACGTCCTGACTTTC. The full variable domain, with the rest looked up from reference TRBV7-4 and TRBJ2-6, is GAGVSQSPRYKVAKRGRDVALRCDSISGHVTLYWYRQTLGQGSEVLTYSQSDAQRDKSGRPSGRFSAERPERSVSTLKIQRTEQGDSAVYLCASRGGAGANVLTFGAGSRLTVL.